Listed here are 28 T cell receptor beta chains from one sample, sequenced in a study of T cell responses to AZD1222 COVID-19 vaccine. Produced via immunoSEQ multiplex PCR; TCRdb's table is partial and in-frame only. The table includes roughly 150,000 clones, over 85% detected once. Material: peripheral blood, obtained on day 0 of AZD1222 vaccination. Receptors originate from an adult in good health.

J is TRBJ2-2 and V is TRBV7-3, with D unclear. The CDR3 runs to 16 residues. The V gene's germline CDR1 is SGHTA and CDR2 FQGTGA. V lost 3 bases to trimming and J lost 4 bases, with 15 bases between them. CDR3 in amino acids: CASSFSGPPGTGELFF. CDR3 DNA sequence: TGTGCCAGCAGCTTCTCCGGTCCGCCGGGCACCGGGGAGCTGTTTTTT.

This clone was observed a single time. The rearrangement uses TRBV19 and TRBJ2-4; D is unclear. V was shortened by 4 bases and J by 8 bases, with 12 bases between the two germline ends. CDR3 length equals 13 residues. CDR1 and CDR2 (germline): LNHDA, SQIVND (reference sequence). CDR3 residues: CASSTTKADIQYF. As DNA, the CDR3 is TGTGCCAGTAGTACAACAAAGGCGGACATTCAGTACTTC.

This clone has just one count. V is TRBV5-4 and J is TRBJ2-3; 13 bases are shared with TRBD2. V shed 4 bases and J 0 bases; nucleotides not matched to a gene: 8. This CDR3 has 18 amino acids. CDR1 is SGHNT, CDR2 YYREEE, per germline (reference sequence). CDR3 coding DNA: TGTGCCAGCAGCGCTAAACTAGCGGGAGGGGCTAGCACAGATACGCAGTATTTT. Translated, it gives CASSAKLAGGASTDTQYF.

V usage is TRBV11-2 and J usage is TRBJ1-1; D not certain. V lost 1 base to trimming and J lost 1 base, with 10 bases between them. Germline-derived CDR1 and CDR2 are SGHAT and FQNNGV. The CDR3 spans 15 residues. CDR3 in amino acids: CASSLAGRANTEAFF. In DNA, the CDR3 is TGTGCCAGCAGCTTAGCGGGCAGAGCGAACACTGAAGCTTTCTTT.

Of note for this clone: Sequence at one end of the junction differs from germline and may be a read error. The CDR3 sequence: CASSLNRGFQETQYF. The CDR3 nucleotides are TGTGCTAGCAGCTTAAACAGGGGATTCCAAGAGACCCAGTACTTC. This chain links TRBV7-7 with TRBJ2-5; 7 bases line up with TRBD1. The CDR3 is made up of 15 amino acids. In germline, CDR1 is SSHAT, CDR2 FNYEAQ (reference sequence).

V and J are TRBV18 and TRBJ2-7, with 15 bases matching TRBD2. The CDR3 is 18 amino acids. The junction had 14 bases not matched to a gene; V was cut back by 4 bases and J by 7 bases. Germline-derived CDR1 and CDR2 are KGHSH and LQKENI. Here the CDR3 DNA reads TGTGCCAGCTCACAAGGACTAGCGGGAGGGCGAGAGTACGCTGAGCAGTACTTC. Its protein product is CASSQGLAGGREYAEQYF.

J is TRBJ1-2 and V is TRBV2; D gene ambiguous. The V gene's germline CDR1 is SNHLY and CDR2 FYNNEI. The CDR3 has 13 amino acids. Trimming left V 7 bases short and J 7 bases short, with 16 bases between. DNA for the CDR3: TGTGCCAGCACCGAAGGGCACTCCACTGGCTACACCTTC. It translates to CASTEGHSTGYTF.

The chain combines TRBV18 with TRBJ1-2; 12 bases line up with TRBD1. This CDR3 is built from 17 residues. V was clipped by 1 base and J by 6 bases; unmatched bases: 9. Per the germline V gene, CDR1 is KGHSH and CDR2 is LQKENI. CDR3 DNA sequence: TGTGCCAGCTCACCACGTCTCCCGGGACAGGGGGCGCATGGCTACACCTTC. The encoded protein is CASSPRLPGQGAHGYTF.

The chain employs TRBV5-5 and TRBJ2-2, with TRBD1 matching over 8 bases. CDR3 length: 13 amino acids. The J segment lost 6 bases and the V segment lost 5 bases, leaving 3 bases of the junction unmatched. The V gene's germline CDR1 is SGHKS and CDR2 YYEKEE (reference sequence). The CDR3, as DNA: TGTGCCAGCAGATGGACAGGGTCCGGGGAGCTGTTTTTT. Translation gives CASRWTGSGELFF. Based on the CDR3 plus reference TRBV5-5 and TRBJ2-2, the full variable domain is DAGVTQSPTHLIKTRGQQVTLRCSPISGHKSVSWYQQVLGQGPQFIFQYYEKEERGRGNFPDRFSARQFPNYSSELNVNALLLGDSALYLCASRWTGSGELFFGEGSRLTVL.

The V and J genes are TRBV12-3 or TRBV12-4 and TRBJ1-4; D may be TRBD1 (5 bases). Trimming left V 5 bases short and J 7 bases short, with 11 bases between. The CDR3 runs to 13 residues. The CDR3 spells CASSPGRSEKLFF. In nucleotides, the CDR3 is TGTGCCAGCAGTCCGGGACGGTCTGAAAAACTGTTTTTT.

The chain joins TRBV18 to TRBJ2-6, with unresolved D. The CDR3 sequence is 15 residues long. CDR1 is KGHSH, CDR2 LQKENI, per germline. Trimming cost V 2 bases and J 4 bases, with 9 bases left between them. CDR3 sequence reads: CASSPKGTGANVLTF. The DNA for the CDR3 is TGTGCCAGCTCACCAAAGGGCACCGGGGCCAACGTCCTGACTTTC.

The J gene is TRBJ2-3, the V gene TRBV30; 9 nucleotides align to TRBD2. Germline V gene lookup returns CDR1 GTSNPN and CDR2 SVGIG (reference sequence). The CDR3 has 12 residues. The V segment lost 8 bases and the J segment 1 base; nucleotides outside the gene matches: 1. The CDR3 loop reads CARTSGTDTQYF. The CDR3 nucleotides read TGTGCCCGGACTAGCGGCACAGATACGCAGTATTTT.

This chain links TRBV5-1 with TRBJ1-6; D not certain. The V end was cut by 4 bases, the J end by 4 bases, with 9 bases between. CDR3 length equals 14 residues. Germline CDR1 reads SGHRS; CDR2 reads YFSETQ. The CDR3 loop is CASSRDRYNSPLHF. The CDR3 region has the DNA TGCGCCAGCAGCAGGGATAGGTATAATTCACCCCTCCACTTT. The entire variable domain, with the rest obtained from reference TRBV5-1 and TRBJ1-6, is as follows: KAGVTQTPRYLIKTRGQQVTLSCSPISGHRSVSWYQQTPGQGLQFLFEYFSETQRNKGNFPGRFSGRQFSNSRSEMNVSTLELGDSALYLCASSRDRYNSPLHFGNGTRLTVT.

The V call is TRBV12-3 or TRBV12-4, the J call TRBJ2-3; no clear D. Trimming stripped 2 bases from V and 2 bases from J, with 5 bases between. This CDR3 has 13 residues. This chain's CDR3 is CASSLLATDTQYF. The CDR3 DNA follows: TGTGCCAGCAGTTTATTGGCCACAGATACGCAGTATTTT.

This sequence joins TRBV12-5 and TRBJ1-6, with D possibly matching TRBD1 (6 bases). The CDR3 has 16 residues. Trimming stripped 6 bases from V and 9 bases from J, with 21 bases between. CDR1 and CDR2 from the germline V gene are LGHNT and FRNRAP. CDR3 residues: CASGPAGAGASSPLHF. Written as DNA, the CDR3 is TGTGCTAGTGGCCCGGCGGGGGCTGGGGCTTCTTCACCCCTCCACTTT.

The chain combines TRBV6-2 or TRBV6-3 with TRBJ1-5; D call uncertain. V lost 7 bases and J 6 bases, leaving 19 bases between the germline ends. The CDR3 contains 15 residues. Per germline, CDR1 MNHEY and CDR2 SVGEGT. The CDR3 loop is CASTHSARRGQPQHF. The CDR3 DNA sequence: TGTGCCAGCACTCACTCGGCCAGACGGGGTCAGCCCCAGCATTTT.

The chain employs TRBV7-2 and TRBJ2-5; D possibly corresponds to TRBD2 (6 bases). This CDR3 has 16 residues. CDR1 is SGHTA and CDR2 is FQGNSA in the germline V gene. V was trimmed by 5 bases and J by 2 bases, leaving 18 bases between them. The CDR3 coding sequence is TGTGCCAGCAGCCCAGGAGGGCGAGGGGAACAAGAGACCCAGTACTTC. Amino acid sequence: CASSPGGRGEQETQYF. Variable domain in full (rest from reference TRBV7-2 and TRBJ2-5): GAGVSQSPSNKVTEKGKDVELRCDPISGHTALYWYRQSLGQGLEFLIYFQGNSAPDKSGLPSDRFSAERTGGSVSTLTIQRTQQEDSAVYLCASSPGGRGEQETQYFGPGTRLLVL.

V gene TRBV7-3 combines with J gene TRBJ1-4; TRBD1 agrees at 9 bases. This CDR3 region has 15 residues. The germline V gene encodes CDR1 SGHTA and CDR2 FQGTGA. Trimming took 6 bases from V and 7 from J; bases not matched to a gene: 9. The CDR3 region has the DNA TGTGCCAGCAGTCCACAGGGGGCGCGGGTTGAAAAACTGTTTTTT. It yields the protein CASSPQGARVEKLFF.

This chain connects TRBV25-1 to TRBJ1-4; 7 bases fit TRBD1. This CDR3 is 17 amino acids long. CDR1 is MGHDK and CDR2 is SYGVNS in the germline V gene. With 5 bases clipped from V and 1 base from J, the junction kept 10 bases outside the gene matches. CDR3 nucleotide sequence: TGTGCCAGCAGTTCCCCAAGGAGGGGGCTAACTAATGAAAAACTGTTTTTT. It codes for CASSSPRRGLTNEKLFF.

CDR3 bases: TGTGCCAGCAGCTTGGGTGTGGGAGGGGGTCCGTCCGATGAGCAGTTCTTC. It codes for CASSLGVGGGPSDEQFF. The rearrangement links TRBV5-4 to TRBJ2-1; tentatively, D is TRBD2 (7 bases). The CDR3 length is 17 residues. Germline CDR1 is SGHNT and CDR2 is YYREEE (reference sequence). The germline V and J ends were trimmed by 0 bases and 8 bases, with 21 bases remaining between them.

The chain links TRBV4-3 to TRBJ1-4; D unclear. This CDR3 contains 14 residues. CDR1 is LGHNA and CDR2 is YSLEER in the germline V gene. Trimming pared 0 bases from V and 5 bases from J, leaving 7 bases between. CDR3 bases: TGCGCCAGCAGCCAAGATCCGGTAAATGAAAAACTGTTTTTT. Translation: CASSQDPVNEKLFF.

V gene TRBV6-5 combines with J gene TRBJ2-1, with D tentatively TRBD2 (5 bases). Germline V CDR1 and CDR2: MNHEY, SVGAGI. The V end lost 6 bases, the J end lost 4 bases, and 13 bases lay between the germline ends. This CDR3 contains 14 residues. CDR3 sequence reads: CASRRTSWYNEQFF. The CDR3 DNA sequence: TGTGCCAGCAGGCGGACTTCATGGTACAATGAGCAGTTCTTC.

The chain has TRBV5-1 and TRBJ2-1; the match to TRBD2 covers 10 bases. CDR1 is SGHRS and CDR2 is YFSETQ in the germline V gene. V lost 3 bases to trimming and J lost 1 base; unmatched junction nucleotides: 1. This CDR3 has 15 amino acids. The CDR3 DNA reads as TGCGCCAGCAGCTCACTAGCGGGGTCCTACAATGAGCAGTTCTTC. Translating it yields CASSSLAGSYNEQFF.

The J gene is TRBJ2-7, the V gene TRBV5-1, with D maybe TRBD2 (6 bases). Trimming took 0 bases from V and 0 from J, leaving 10 bases between them. Per germline, CDR1 SGHRS and CDR2 YFSETQ. The CDR3 has 15 residues. CDR3 sequence (DNA): TGCGCCAGCAGCTTGGGATCGGGGGACTCCTACGAGCAGTACTTC. Translation gives CASSLGSGDSYEQYF.

This clone was detected once. The chain employs TRBV5-1 and TRBJ1-4; TRBD1 matches at 8 bases. The CDR3 sequence is 18 residues long. Germline lookup yields CDR1 SGHRS and CDR2 YFSETQ. Trimming cost V 2 bases and J 2 bases; bases outside gene matches: 11. The CDR3 DNA reads TGCGCCAGCAGCTTTCAATGGACAGGGAGTTTGACTAATGAAAAACTGTTTTTT. Amino acid sequence: CASSFQWTGSLTNEKLFF.

The chain uses TRBV19 and TRBJ2-3; no clear D. Trimming took off 5 bases at V and 6 bases at J, with 9 bases between the two ends. The germline V gene encodes CDR1 LNHDA and CDR2 SQIVND (reference sequence). This CDR3 is 12 amino acids long. The CDR3 DNA reads as TGTGCCAGTAGTCCCCCCTCGGATACGCAGTATTTT. As protein: CASSPPSDTQYF.

The chain has TRBV24-1 and TRBJ1-2; D uncertain. The germline gives CDR1 KGHDR, CDR2 SFDVKD. Trimming left V 4 bases short and J 5 bases short, with 7 bases between. This CDR3 is 12 amino acids long. CDR3 nucleotide sequence: TGTGCCACCAGTGAAGGATCGTATGGCTACACCTTC. It translates to CATSEGSYGYTF.

This chain joins TRBV6-5 and TRBJ2-5, with no clear D. Trimming shortened V by 6 bases and J by 5 bases, and 16 bases separated the two germline ends. The length of the CDR3 is 14 residues. Germline-derived CDR1 and CDR2 are MNHEY and SVGAGI. The CDR3 DNA follows: TGTGCCAGCAGCTCCCTAGGAAACCCTGAGACCCAGTACTTC. As protein: CASSSLGNPETQYF.